This T cell receptor beta chain was identified during a study of glioma-infiltrating T cells. Germline assignment: CDR1 SGHRS and CDR2 YFSETQ. Trimming cost V 3 bases and J 0 bases; bases outside gene matches: 7. The CDR3 covers 16 residues. The iRepertoire nested amplicon-rescue multiplex PCR amplified TCR alpha and beta CDR3s from RNA. One entry per CDR3 protein, called by TCRdb with MiXCR from the multiplex PCR reads. The profile shows approximately 130,000 distinct CDR3 sequences, about 25% of them singletons. Sample: glioma tissue, nonneoplastic brain tissue, or PBMCs (not recorded which). This chain joins TRBV5-1 and TRBJ1-1; 8 nucleotides line up with TRBD1. The sequence came from a human donor with low-grade glioma or glioblastoma, undergoing nonglioma brain surgery, or in good health (not recorded which). Here the CDR3 reads CASSSGDRGLNTEAFF. The CDR3 nucleotides read TGCGCCAGCAGCTCGGGTGACAGGGGCCTGAACACTGAAGCTTTCTTT.